The 25 T cell receptor beta chains below come from one sample, sequenced in a study of T cell responses to AZD1222 COVID-19 vaccine. Here immunoSEQ multiplex PCR was the method, and the copy in TCRdb shows in-frame clones only, minus some. Of 99,000 or so clones listed, approximately 86% are singletons. This specimen was peripheral blood, taken 28 days after the second dose of the MenACWY control vaccine. The receptors come from an adult who received the MenACWY meningococcal vaccine as a control.

CDR3 residues: CASSSRQRGETQYF. DNA for the CDR3: TGTGCCAGCAGTTCGCGACAGCGGGGAGAGACCCAGTACTTC. The chain links TRBV28 to TRBJ2-5; 7 bases fit TRBD2. V was clipped by 4 bases and J by 4 bases; unmatched bases: 6. The CDR3 length is 14 residues. Germline V gives CDR1 MDHEN, CDR2 SYDVKM.

This chain's CDR3 is CASSLEREQYF. For the CDR3, the DNA is TGCGCCAGCAGCTTGGAGCGCGAGCAGTACTTC. V is TRBV5-1 and J is TRBJ2-7; D uncertain. CDR3 size: 11 residues. The V end was cut by 0 bases, the J end by 6 bases, with 4 bases between. CDR1 is SGHRS and CDR2 is YFSETQ in the germline V gene.

The chain has TRBV6-2 or TRBV6-3 and TRBJ2-2; no clear D. CDR1 and CDR2 (germline): MNHEY, SVGEGT. The CDR3 runs to 14 residues. V gave up 5 bases and J gave up 2 bases, with 9 bases separating them. The DNA for the CDR3 is TGTGCCAGCAGTCTTCGTTCAAACACCGGGGAGCTGTTTTTT. Its protein product is CASSLRSNTGELFF.

The chain combines TRBV28 with TRBJ2-5; weak D call: TRBD2 (5 bases). This CDR3 is 14 amino acids long. Germline V gene data show CDR1 as MDHEN and CDR2 as SYDVKM. V was shortened by 11 bases and J by 2 bases, with 18 bases between the two germline ends. CDR3 in amino acids: CAGIKAEPQETQYF. The CDR3 DNA reads as TGTGCCGGCATAAAAGCGGAGCCTCAAGAGACCCAGTACTTC.

The V gene is TRBV30, the J gene TRBJ2-7, with D possibly TRBD1 on 5 matching bases. The CDR3 is 12 residues long. The germline CDR1 and CDR2 sequences are GTSNPN and SVGIG (reference sequence). The germline V and J ends were trimmed by 2 bases and 4 bases, with 9 bases remaining between them. CDR3 loop: CAWSLQGYEQYF. CDR3 in DNA: TGTGCCTGGAGTCTCCAGGGTTACGAGCAGTACTTC.

The rearrangement uses TRBV7-3 and TRBJ2-2; D unresolved. The ends were cut back, 0 bases at V and 6 bases at J, with 8 bases in the middle. The CDR3 length is 14 residues. Germline loops: CDR1 SGHTA, CDR2 FQGTGA. The CDR3 is CASSLTIEAGELFF. The CDR3 nucleotides are TGTGCCAGCAGCTTAACGATAGAGGCCGGGGAGCTGTTTTTT. The variable domain in full, with the rest retrieved from reference TRBV7-3 and TRBJ2-2, is GAGVSQTPSNKVTEKGKYVELRCDPISGHTALYWYRQSLGQGPEFLIYFQGTGAADDSGLPNDRFFAVRPEGSVSTLKIQRTERGDSAVYLCASSLTIEAGELFFGEGSRLTVL.

CDR3 region: CASSFRNSHSYNEQFF. The CDR3 DNA sequence: TGTGCCAGCAGCTTTAGGAACTCCCACTCCTACAATGAGCAGTTCTTC. The chain employs TRBV7-9 and TRBJ2-1; no definite D call. The V gene lost 3 bases and the J gene lost 0 bases, with 12 bases spanning the gap. CDR1 and CDR2 (germline): SEHNR, FQNEAQ (reference sequence). CDR3 length: 16 amino acids.

The chain joins TRBV4-2 to TRBJ2-1, with 7 bases identical to TRBD1. The CDR3 extends over 16 amino acids. V shed 5 bases, J shed 5 bases, and the junction held 12 bases outside the gene matches. CDR1 and CDR2 (germline): LGHNA, YNFKEQ. As DNA, the CDR3 is TGTGCCAGCAGCATTCTCTCGACAGGGCGAAACAATGAGCAGTTCTTC. As protein: CASSILSTGRNNEQFF.

This rearrangement joins TRBV7-9 to TRBJ2-2; 7 nucleotides match TRBD1. Trimming cost V 6 bases and J 2 bases; bases outside gene matches: 6. The CDR3 runs 15 residues. Germline loops: CDR1 SEHNR, CDR2 FQNEAQ (reference sequence). Written as DNA, the CDR3 is TGTGCCAGCAGACCTACAGGGGCCAACACCGGGGAGCTGTTTTTT. Translated: CASRPTGANTGELFF.

This clone turned up a few times. The rearrangement uses TRBV29-1 and TRBJ1-2, with 8 bases aligning to TRBD1. Germline V gene lookup returns CDR1 SQVTM and CDR2 ANQGSEA. V was clipped by 5 bases and J by 4 bases; unmatched bases: 0. The CDR3 is made up of 11 amino acids. CDR3 sequence (DNA): TGCAGCGTTACAGGGGGCTATGGCTACACCTTC. Protein: CSVTGGYGYTF.

The V and J genes are TRBV19 and TRBJ2-7; no firm D call. CDR1 LNHDA and CDR2 SQIVND come from the germline V gene (reference sequence). The length of the CDR3 is 14 residues. The germline V and J ends were trimmed by 7 bases and 0 bases, with 13 bases remaining between them. The CDR3 DNA is TGTGCCAGTAAGCTGGCGGCTAGCTCCTACGAGCAGTACTTC. It specifies CASKLAASSYEQYF.

This sequence joins TRBV10-3 and TRBJ1-3, with TRBD1 identical over 7 bases. J gave up 2 bases and V 6 bases, and 7 bases lay outside the gene matches. From germline, CDR1 is ENHRY and CDR2 SYGVKD. The CDR3 consists of 15 residues. The CDR3 coding sequence is TGTGCCATCAGCCACAGGCAGGGGGCTGGAAACACCATATATTTT. Amino acids: CAISHRQGAGNTIYF.

This clone was detected once. The chain uses TRBV7-9 and TRBJ2-7; no clear D gene. The CDR3 is 14 residues long. Germline lookup yields CDR1 SEHNR and CDR2 FQNEAQ (reference sequence). V lost 3 bases to trimming and J lost 1 base, with 10 bases between them. This CDR3 is CASSFQGMSYEQYF. CDR3 DNA sequence: TGTGCCAGCAGCTTTCAAGGGATGTCCTACGAGCAGTACTTC.

This chain connects TRBV18 to TRBJ2-5, with a possible D match to TRBD2 (5 bases). The V end was cut by 2 bases, the J end by 4 bases, with 11 bases between. This CDR3 has 14 amino acids. Germline V gives CDR1 KGHSH, CDR2 LQKENI. The CDR3 loop is CASSPEGDLETQYF. The CDR3 DNA reads TGTGCCAGCTCACCAGAGGGAGACTTAGAGACCCAGTACTTC.

The genes are TRBV7-6 and TRBJ1-3; D gene ambiguous. In germline, CDR1 is SGHVS, CDR2 FNYEAQ. The CDR3 is made up of 15 amino acids. The V and J ends lost 5 bases and 1 base respectively, with 12 bases between them. CDR3 loop: CASSPAGSSGNTIYF. The CDR3 DNA is TGTGCCAGCAGCCCAGCGGGGAGTTCTGGAAACACCATATATTTT.

V usage is TRBV7-9 and J usage is TRBJ2-3, with TRBD1 identical over 8 bases. Per the germline V gene, CDR1 is SEHNR and CDR2 is FQNEAQ (reference sequence). The CDR3 has 16 amino acids. The trim removed 2 bases at V and 1 base at J, leaving 5 bases unmatched. This CDR3 is CASSLPEGQGTDTQYF. CDR3 coding DNA: TGTGCCAGCAGCTTACCCGAGGGACAGGGCACAGATACGCAGTATTTT.

This clone was seen only a few times. The V and J genes are TRBV7-3 and TRBJ2-3; D ambiguous. Trimming removed 0 bases at V and 2 bases at J, with 3 bases between. Germline CDR1 reads SGHTA; CDR2 reads FQGTGA. The CDR3 is 13 residues long. CDR3 loop: CASSLTYTDTQYF. CDR3 DNA: TGTGCCAGCAGCTTAACCTACACAGATACGCAGTATTTT.

This clone was counted between two and nine times. CDR3 protein: CASSARRRNTGELFF. The CDR3 DNA reads as TGTGCCAGCAGCGCGCGGCGACGGAACACCGGGGAGCTGTTTTTT. The chain is built from TRBV5-4 and TRBJ2-2; no clear D. Germline CDR1 is SGHNT and CDR2 is YYREEE (reference sequence). V shed 4 bases and J shed 1 base, with 11 bases lying between them. This CDR3 contains 15 residues.

This rearrangement joins TRBV9 to TRBJ1-1; TRBD1 is a possible D gene (6 bases). Per germline, CDR1 SGDLS and CDR2 YYNGEE. V was shortened by 3 bases and J by 1 base, with 13 bases between the two germline ends. The CDR3 contains 15 residues. This CDR3 is CASSAGGGRNTEAFF. In DNA form, the CDR3 reads TGTGCCAGCAGCGCTGGTGGGGGCCGGAACACTGAAGCTTTCTTT.

The V call is TRBV9, the J call TRBJ2-3; the D gene is possibly TRBD2 (5 bases). CDR1 and CDR2 (germline): SGDLS, YYNGEE. Trimming took 3 bases from V and 5 from J, leaving 22 bases between them. This CDR3 spans 17 amino acids. Here the CDR3 DNA reads TGTGCCAGCAGCGGAAACCGGGTTCCGGGGTGGGGAGATACGCAGTATTTT. Translated, it gives CASSGNRVPGWGDTQYF.

The chain joins TRBV24-1 to TRBJ1-2; 9 nucleotides agree with TRBD1. Germline V gene data show CDR1 as KGHDR and CDR2 as SFDVKD. This CDR3 spans 15 amino acids. The V gene end was trimmed by 3 bases and the J gene end by 6 bases; junction bases not matched to a gene: 7. CDR3 sequence: CATSDTGGIVNGYTF. Written as DNA, the CDR3 is TGTGCCACCAGTGATACAGGGGGCATCGTGAATGGCTACACCTTC.

The gene calls are TRBV6-5 and TRBJ2-7; D possibly corresponds to TRBD2 (5 bases). Germline assignment: CDR1 MNHEY and CDR2 SVGAGI. The CDR3 loop spans 14 amino acids. The germline V and J ends were trimmed by 4 bases and 0 bases, with 10 bases remaining between them. CDR3 coding DNA: TGTGCCAGCAGTTCTACCGGGAACTCCTACGAGCAGTACTTC. Residues: CASSSTGNSYEQYF.

The chain links TRBV10-3 to TRBJ1-2; 7 bases align to TRBD1. V shed 0 bases and J 6 bases; nucleotides not matched to a gene: 4. CDR1 and CDR2 (germline): ENHRY, SYGVKD. The CDR3 is 14 residues long. The CDR3 protein is CAISESKGADGYTF. The CDR3 DNA sequence: TGTGCCATCAGTGAGTCGAAGGGGGCAGATGGCTACACCTTC.

The genes are TRBV19 and TRBJ2-3; the match to TRBD2 covers 8 bases. This CDR3 region has 17 residues. V lost 5 bases to trimming and J lost 4 bases; unmatched junction nucleotides: 14. Germline assignment: CDR1 LNHDA and CDR2 SQIVND (reference sequence). The CDR3 DNA reads as TGTGCCAGTAGTTTCATTCGTGCGGGGGGCCGTTCAGATACGCAGTATTTT. This translates into CASSFIRAGGRSDTQYF.

This clone is a singleton in its sample. This sequence joins TRBV18 and TRBJ1-2; no clear D. Trimming took off 6 bases at V and 1 base at J, with 18 bases between the two ends. The CDR3 consists of 16 residues. Germline assignment: CDR1 KGHSH and CDR2 LQKENI. The CDR3 loop is CASSQEAGGRNYGYTF. CDR3 bases: TGTGCCAGCTCTCAAGAGGCCGGAGGACGTAACTATGGCTACACCTTC.